This T cell receptor beta chain derives from a study of blood T cell repertoires in COVID-19. In germline, CDR1 is LGHNA, CDR2 YNFKEQ. V shed 2 bases, J shed 10 bases, and the junction held 10 bases outside the gene matches. The CDR3 length is 16 residues. The method was immunoSEQ multiplex PCR; TCRdb's version includes in-frame clones alone and lacks a portion of them. The table includes approximately 94,000 clones, around 88% detected once. Sequencing was done on a sample of peripheral blood. This sequence was found in a human donor in a cohort sampled during active COVID-19. The V gene is TRBV4-2, the J gene TRBJ2-1; 11 nucleotides align to TRBD2. The CDR3 region is CASSQLRGLAVEEQFF. DNA for the CDR3: TGTGCCAGCAGCCAACTGAGGGGACTAGCGGTTGAAGAGCAGTTCTTC.